The present TCR beta chain was sequenced within a study of long-term antiretroviral therapy in people with HIV. A v3.0 immunoSEQ assay was performed at survey level. Roughly 35,000-55,000 T-cell genomes per sample were the sequencing target. Using immunoSEQ multiplex PCR, the repertoire was profiled, and TCRdb retains in-frame clones only, with some absent. The sample carries roughly 7,400 clones, 73% recorded once. Regarding the study as a whole: Whichever time point was examined, clones expanded before ART dominated the repertoire. Against controls, HIV repertoires showed narrower ranges of CDR3 length. Neither ART adherence, viral resistance nor therapy changes were documented.

A note on this clone: Its antigen is not identified.

The V and J ends lost 4 bases and 2 bases respectively, with 8 bases between them. Germline V gene sequence: CDR1 SQVTM, CDR2 ANQGSEA. The CDR3 runs to 12 residues. This clonotype originated in a man aged 35-49 years with HIV. J is TRBJ1-1 and V is TRBV29-1; D gene unclear. The source material was unsorted PBMCs, sampled 0.2 years after starting antiretroviral therapy. CDR3 loop: CSVAGPNTEAFF. CDR3 DNA sequence: TGCAGCGTTGCCGGCCCCAACACTGAAGCTTTCTTT.